This T cell receptor (beta chain) was observed in a study of molecular identifiers for immune sequencing clone quantification. Between the trimmed V and J ends, which lost 6 bases and 0 bases, there was a span of 25 bases. Germline V gene data show CDR1 as DFQATT and CDR2 as SNEGSKA (reference sequence). CDR3 size: 18 residues. This clonotype was counted at least ten times. No antigen is known for it. Sorted cells numbering roughly 18,000 to 1,100,000, with 10%, 30% or 50% RNA, yielded the naive CD8 libraries. TCRdb passed the PCR reads through MiXCR, listing each CDR3 protein once. The sample includes some 590,000 distinct CDR3 sequences, around 25% of them seen just once. Study-wide results and limits: Jurkat TCR RNA spiked in from one cell (amid 960,000 or so naive cells) was reportedly detectable.

V usage is TRBV20-1 and J usage is TRBJ2-3; D remains unclear. The clonotype was recovered from a human donor in good health. Some libraries in this study had Jurkat cell RNA spiked in. The specimen was naive CD8+ T cells from blood, with Jurkat cell RNA spiked in. The subset: FACS-sorted CD8+CD4-CCR7+CD45RA+ naive T cells. The CDR3 bases are TGCAGTGCCCCCTACTCTGCTGGATTCTTGCAGAGCACAGATACGCAGTATTTT. It specifies CSAPYSAGFLQSTDTQYF.